These T cell receptor beta chains were read from a single sample in a study of T-cell reconstitution after alpha-beta-depleted transplantation in children. TCRdb fed the PCR reads into MiXCR, producing one record per CDR3 protein. The sample gives 260,000 or so distinct CDR3 sequences, about 11% of which show up once; roughly 2.6% is in the top ten. The source was PBMCs from the stem cell graft donor, collected from the stem cell graft. Receptors were obtained from a human donor who donated a stem cell graft to a child with acute lymphoblastic leukemia. Both conserved end residues are part of each CDR3. D genes are given only for firm matches. Size is stated for part of the rows, as once, few or many counts, or as a class when the clone is expanded.

TRBJ2-5 | many | NA | TRBV7-2 | CASSVLAAPRETQYF | TGTGCCAGCAGCGTCTTAGCGGCCCCTAGGGAGACCCAGTACTTC
TRBJ2-7 | many | TRBD1 | TRBV20-1 | CSARERAGGGYEQYF | TGCAGTGCTAGAGAGCGGGCAGGGGGCGGGTACGAGCAGTACTTC
TRBJ1-5 | many | TRBD1 | TRBV5-5 | CASSPTGGVQPQHF | TGTGCCAGCAGCCCCACAGGGGGAGTTCAGCCCCAGCATTTT
TRBJ1-1 | many | NA | TRBV12-3/TRBV12-4 | CASSLARGALGTEAFF | TGTGCCAGCAGTTTAGCGAGGGGGGCTCTAGGCACTGAAGCTTTTTTT
TRBJ1-1 | many | NA | TRBV14 | CASSPVMNTEAFF | TGTGCCAGCAGCCCTGTCATGAACACTGAAGCTTTCTTT
TRBJ2-3 | NA | TRBD2 | TRBV5-4 | CASSWTLSGSTDTQYF | TGTGCCAGCAGCTGGACCCTTAGCGGGAGCACAGATACGCAGTATTTT
TRBJ2-7 | many | NA | TRBV5-1 | CASSGGTPSAEQYF | TGCGCCAGCAGTGGGGGGACACCCTCCGCCGAGCAGTACTTC
TRBJ1-2 | many | NA | TRBV10-3 | CAISEGHNYGYTF | TGTGCCATCAGTGAAGGGCACAACTATGGCTACACCTTC
TRBJ2-7 | many | NA | TRBV20-1 | CSARVQGTSSYEQYF | TGCAGTGCTAGGGTACAGGGAACAAGCTCCTACGAGCAGTACTTC
TRBJ2-7 | many | NA | TRBV27 | CASSLGRGYEQYF | TGTGCCAGCAGTTTAGGCAGGGGCTACGAGCAGTACTTC
TRBJ2-1 | many | NA | TRBV6-5 | CASRGTAYNEQFF | TGTGCCAGCAGGGGCACAGCCTACAATGAGCAGTTCTTC
TRBJ2-1 | many | NA | TRBV27 | CASSMPNIAGGQFF | TGTGCCAGCAGTATGCCAAATATTGCAGGCGGGCAGTTCTTC
TRBJ1-4 | many | NA | TRBV29-1 | CSGIITGEKLFF | TGCAGCGGGATCATTACGGGGGAAAAACTGTTTTTT
TRBJ2-5 | many | NA | TRBV5-6 | CASSSWPEETQYF | TGTGCCAGCAGCTCGTGGCCCGAAGAGACCCAGTACTTC
TRBJ1-1 | NA | TRBD1 | TRBV7-6 | CASSPYDRGITEAFF | TGTGCCAGCAGCCCTTATGACAGGGGGATCACTGAAGCTTTCTTT
TRBJ2-7 | many | TRBD2 | TRBV7-8 | CASSYGTTYEQYF | TGTGCCAGCAGCTACGGGACTACCTACGAGCAGTACTTC
TRBJ2-7 | NA | NA | TRBV30 | CACGVSYEQYF | TGTGCCTGTGGGGTGTCCTACGAGCAGTACTTC
TRBJ2-2 | NA | NA | TRBV29-1 | CSVLRLGGGELFF | TGCAGCGTTCTCAGGTTGGGGGGCGGGGAGCTGTTTTTT
TRBJ1-5 | many | TRBD1 | TRBV6-2/TRBV6-3 | CASSPSSWDRVNQPQHF | TGTGCCAGCAGCCCCTCTTCCTGGGACAGGGTTAATCAGCCCCAGCATTTT
TRBJ2-2 | many | NA | TRBV28 | CASSFLAKNTGELFF | TGTGCCAGCAGTTTTTTGGCCAAGAACACCGGGGAGCTGTTTTTT
TRBJ2-7 | many | NA | TRBV7-9 | CASSLPSGTYEQYF | TGTGCCAGCAGCCTACCCTCGGGGACCTACGAGCAGTACTTC
TRBJ2-4 | many | TRBD1 | TRBV28 | CASSFRQGKGLAKNIQYF | TGTGCCAGCAGTTTTCGACAGGGCAAGGGGTTAGCCAAAAACATTCAGTACTTC
TRBJ1-5 | many | NA | TRBV12-3/TRBV12-4 | CASSRMIKNQPQHF | TGTGCCAGCAGCCGCATGATCAAGAATCAGCCCCAGCATTTT
TRBJ2-7 | many | TRBD2 | TRBV9 | CASSATGLAGTYEQYF | TGTGCCAGCAGCGCAACGGGACTAGCGGGAACCTACGAGCAGTACTTC
TRBJ1-1 | many | NA | TRBV10-3 | CAISEDWQTEAFF | TGTGCCATCAGTGAAGATTGGCAAACTGAAGCTTTCTTT
TRBJ2-7 | many | NA | TRBV6-5 | CASRPSGGGRNYEQYF | TGTGCCAGCAGACCGAGTGGGGGGGGCCGCAACTACGAGCAGTACTTC
TRBJ2-5 | many | NA | TRBV6-1 | CASRIQITQETQYF | TGTGCCAGCAGAATCCAGATTACCCAAGAGACCCAGTACTTC
TRBJ1-5 | many | NA | TRBV12-3/TRBV12-4 | CASSWGYNQPQHF | TGTGCCAGCAGTTGGGGATACAATCAGCCCCAGCATTTT
TRBJ1-1 | few | NA | TRBV19 | CASSLPTEANTEAFF | TGTGCCAGTAGTCTGCCGACGGAAGCGAACACTGAAGCTTTCTTT
TRBJ2-7 | many | TRBD2 | TRBV29-1 | CSVELGGSGIYSYEQYF | TGCAGCGTTGAATTGGGGGGTAGCGGGATATACTCCTACGAGCAGTACTTC
TRBJ2-5 | many | NA | TRBV6-1 | CASSENEGGETQYF | TGTGCCAGCAGTGAAAATGAAGGGGGAGAGACCCAGTACTTC
TRBJ2-7 | many | TRBD1 | TRBV2 | CASSEYRAGGSYEQYF | TGTGCCAGCAGTGAATATCGGGCAGGGGGATCCTACGAGCAGTACTTC
TRBJ1-2 | many | NA | TRBV9 | CASSTPEGGDGYTF | TGTGCCAGCAGCACCCCGGAGGGGGGTGACGGCTACACCTTC
TRBJ2-7 | many | TRBD1 | TRBV27 | CASSSSGTGLYEQYF | TGTGCCAGCAGTTCCTCCGGGACAGGGCTCTACGAGCAGTACTTC
TRBJ2-3 | few | NA | TRBV6-2/TRBV6-3 | CASSTGPYRVVADTQYF | TGTGCCAGCAGTACGGGGCCTTACAGGGTTGTGGCAGATACGCAGTATTTT
TRBJ2-3 | many | TRBD2 | TRBV7-2 | CASDYSAGGTDTQYF | TGTGCCAGCGACTATTCGGCGGGGGGTACAGATACGCAGTATTTT
TRBJ2-7 | many | NA | TRBV28 | CASSLGGRLSYEQYF | TGTGCCAGCAGTTTAGGGGGGAGACTCTCCTACGAGCAGTACTTC
TRBJ2-1 | many | TRBD2 | TRBV20-1 | CSARLKKTSGTTNEQFF | TGCAGTGCTAGACTTAAAAAGACTAGCGGGACCACCAATGAGCAGTTCTTC
TRBJ1-4 | NA | NA | TRBV20-1 | CSARGAGQGIEKLFF | TGCAGTGCTAGAGGTGCAGGGCAGGGGATTGAAAAACTGTTTTTT
TRBJ2-3 | many | NA | TRBV11-2 | CASTPSTDTQYF | TGTGCCAGCACTCCTAGCACAGATACGCAGTATTTT
TRBJ2-7 | many | TRBD1 | TRBV20-1 | CSASWGQGPYEQYF | TGCAGTGCTAGTTGGGGACAGGGCCCCTACGAGCAGTACTTC
TRBJ2-7 | NA | NA | TRBV5-1 | CASSLAGLKGSDEQYF | TGCGCCAGCAGCTTGGCCGGTCTGAAGGGGTCAGACGAGCAGTACTTC
TRBJ1-3 | NA | TRBD1 | TRBV5-5 | CASSLSRTGVGNTIYF | TGTGCCAGCAGCTTGTCCCGGACAGGGGTGGGAAACACCATATATTTT
TRBJ1-1 | many | NA | TRBV10-3 | CAISERVGVGTEAFF | TGTGCCATCAGTGAGCGTGTCGGGGTTGGCACTGAAGCTTTCTTT
TRBJ2-2 | many | NA | TRBV6-1 | CAIRPAMNTGELFF | TGTGCCATCCGTCCAGCGATGAACACCGGGGAGCTGTTTTTT
TRBJ1-4 | many | TRBD1 | TRBV20-1 | CSAWDSRTNEKLFF | TGCAGTGCTTGGGACAGCAGGACTAATGAAAAACTGTTTTTT
TRBJ2-3 | many | NA | TRBV7-2 | CASSARKTDTQYF | TGTGCCAGCAGCGCGAGAAAAACAGATACGCAGTATTTT
TRBJ1-1 | many | NA | TRBV20-1 | CSARLHTWGDTEAFF | TGCAGTGCTAGATTGCACACCTGGGGGGACACTGAAGCTTTCTTT
TRBJ2-1 | few | NA | TRBV12-3/TRBV12-4 | CASTPWGEQFF | TGTGCCAGCACCCCCTGGGGTGAGCAGTTCTTC
TRBJ2-7 | NA | TRBD2 | TRBV3-1 | CASSKLGRLAPSYEQYF | TGTGCCAGCAGCAAGTTAGGAAGACTAGCTCCAAGCTACGAGCAGTACTTC